The 2 T cell receptor beta chains in this list originate from one sample, sequenced in a study of CD8+ T cells in alopecia areata. RNA was extracted and reverse transcribed into cDNA as the sequencing template. Produced via immunoSEQ multiplex PCR; TCRdb's table is partial and in-frame only. The sample consists of almost 35,000 clones, 55% of them appearing once. The sample taken for sequencing was NKG2D-high CD8+ T cells sorted from blood. The receptor set was obtained from a human donor with alopecia areata.

This chain uses TRBV7-9 with TRBJ2-3; TRBD2 matches 10 bases. Trimming took 0 bases from V and 1 from J; bases not matched to a gene: 4. This CDR3 region has 17 residues. Looked up from germline, CDR1 is SEHNR and CDR2 is FQNEAQ (reference sequence). The CDR3 loop reads CASSLATGTSGTDTQYF. CDR3 nucleotides: TGTGCCAGCAGCTTAGCGACCGGGACTAGCGGCACAGATACGCAGTATTTT.

This clone has more than one count but fewer than ten. The gene calls are TRBV28 and TRBJ2-7; D perhaps matches TRBD1 (5 bases). CDR3 size: 16 residues. Trimming took 2 bases from V and 4 from J, leaving 18 bases between them. CDR1 is MDHEN and CDR2 is SYDVKM in the germline V gene. The CDR3 bases are TGTGCCAGCAGTTTAATCAGCCTGGCAGGGATATACGAGCAGTACTTC. It is translated as CASSLISLAGIYEQYF.